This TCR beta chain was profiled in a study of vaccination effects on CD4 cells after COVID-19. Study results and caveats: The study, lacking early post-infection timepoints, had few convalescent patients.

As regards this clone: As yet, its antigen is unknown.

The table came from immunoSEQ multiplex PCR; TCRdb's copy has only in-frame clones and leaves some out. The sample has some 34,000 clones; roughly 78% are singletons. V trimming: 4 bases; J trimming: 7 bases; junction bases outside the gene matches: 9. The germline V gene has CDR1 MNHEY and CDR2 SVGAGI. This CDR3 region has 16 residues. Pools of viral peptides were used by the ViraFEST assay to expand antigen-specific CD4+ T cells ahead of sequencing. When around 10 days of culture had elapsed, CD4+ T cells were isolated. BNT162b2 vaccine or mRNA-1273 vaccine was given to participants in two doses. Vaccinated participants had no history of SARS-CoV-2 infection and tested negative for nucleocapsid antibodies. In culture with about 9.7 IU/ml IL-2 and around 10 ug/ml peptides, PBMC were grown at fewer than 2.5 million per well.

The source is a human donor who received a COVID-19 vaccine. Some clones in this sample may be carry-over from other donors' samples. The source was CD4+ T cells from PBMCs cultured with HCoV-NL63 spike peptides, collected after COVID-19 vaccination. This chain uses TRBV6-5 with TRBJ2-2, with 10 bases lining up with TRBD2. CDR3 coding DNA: TGTGCCAGCAGTTGGGCCAGCGGGGGGGATGTCGGGGAGCTGTTTTTT. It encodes CASSWASGGDVGELFF.